One and the same sample provided the 10 T cell receptor beta chains below, sequenced in a study of blood T cell repertoires in COVID-19. Repertoires were generated with immunoSEQ multiplex PCR, while TCRdb's copy carries only in-frame clones and drops some. The sample holds a few hundred thousand clones, roughly 84% seen once. The sequenced sample consisted of peripheral blood. The receptors derive from a man aged 45-65 years who had recovered from COVID-19.

CDR3 nucleotide sequence: TGTGCCAGCTCACCACTTCTTTCCCGGGACAGGGCCCACGAGCAGTACTTC. It specifies CASSPLLSRDRAHEQYF. This chain connects TRBV18 to TRBJ2-7; 9 nucleotides align to TRBD1. Germline trimming cut 1 base from V and 5 bases from J; bases unmatched to any gene: 12. The germline V gene has CDR1 KGHSH and CDR2 LQKENI. There are 17 residues in the CDR3.

This clone was seen once. This chain links TRBV2 with TRBJ2-7; 11 positions match TRBD2. This CDR3 is 15 amino acids long. Germline CDR1 and CDR2: SNHLY and FYNNEI. The trim removed 4 bases at V and 6 bases at J, leaving 8 bases unmatched. The DNA for the CDR3 is TGTGCCAGCAGTGTGGTAGCGGGAGGGCCGGTCGAGCAGTACTTC. Protein sequence: CASSVVAGGPVEQYF.

The chain joins TRBV27 to TRBJ2-3; D is uncertain. Looked up from germline, CDR1 is MNHEY and CDR2 is SMNVEV (reference sequence). There are 13 residues in the CDR3. With 4 bases removed from V and 4 bases from J, the gap between germline ends came to 9 bases. The CDR3 sequence is CASSWQAPDTQYF. The CDR3 DNA follows: TGTGCCAGCAGTTGGCAGGCTCCAGATACGCAGTATTTT.

Only one count was recorded for this clone. The rearrangement uses TRBV27 and TRBJ1-1, with no clear D. V lost 2 bases to trimming and J lost 5 bases, with 12 bases between them. The length of the CDR3 is 14 residues. Germline assignment: CDR1 MNHEY and CDR2 SMNVEV (reference sequence). The CDR3 protein is CASSLASAGTEAFF. In DNA, the CDR3 is TGTGCCAGCAGTTTAGCAAGCGCGGGGACTGAAGCTTTCTTT.

The chain joins TRBV27 to TRBJ1-3, with D tentatively TRBD1 (5 bases). Germline-derived CDR1 and CDR2 are MNHEY and SMNVEV (reference sequence). The V end lost 6 bases, the J end lost 0 bases, and 9 bases lay between the germline ends. CDR3 length equals 14 residues. CDR3 amino acids: CASRGDSSGNTIYF. For the CDR3, the DNA is TGTGCCAGCAGAGGAGACAGCTCTGGAAACACCATATATTTT.

The genes are TRBV7-8 and TRBJ1-6; possibly TRBD1 for D (5 bases). CDR3 size: 16 residues. The V gene lost 3 bases and the J gene lost 3 bases, with 12 bases spanning the gap. Germline-derived CDR1 and CDR2 are SGHVS and FQNEAQ. The CDR3 nucleotides are TGTGCCAGCAGCTTTCTCTGGACAAACTATAATTCACCCCTCCACTTT. Protein product: CASSFLWTNYNSPLHF.

This clone was seen a few times. This rearrangement joins TRBV6-1 to TRBJ2-2, with 7 nucleotides matching TRBD1. The germline CDR1 and CDR2 sequences are MNHNS and SASEGT. CDR3 length: 15 residues. Germline trimming cut 6 bases from V and 3 bases from J; bases unmatched to any gene: 7. The CDR3 bases are TGTGCCAGCAGACCGACTACAGGGGACACCGGGGAGCTGTTTTTT. It is translated as CASRPTTGDTGELFF.

The rearrangement links TRBV11-2 to TRBJ2-1; D might be TRBD2 (5 bases). CDR3 length equals 12 residues. Trimming removed 0 bases from V and 15 bases from J, with 12 bases in between. Germline CDR1 SGHAT, CDR2 FQNNGV. CDR3 amino acids: CASSLDWRVSFF. Written as DNA, the CDR3 is TGTGCCAGCAGCTTAGATTGGCGGGTATCGTTCTTC.

V usage is TRBV10-2 and J usage is TRBJ2-2; 10 bases are a match to TRBD2. The CDR3 spans 16 residues. With V trimmed by 1 base and J by 4 bases, 3 bases remained unmatched. CDR1 WSHSY and CDR2 SAAADI come from the germline V gene. CDR3 coding DNA: TGCGCCAGCAGTGAGTATAGCGGGAGGAGCACCGGGGAGCTGTTTTTT. Amino acid sequence: CASSEYSGRSTGELFF.

V and J are TRBV24-1 and TRBJ2-1; 7 positions agree with TRBD2. V was clipped by 9 bases and J by 8 bases; unmatched bases: 18. The germline V gene has CDR1 KGHDR and CDR2 SFDVKD. The CDR3 contains 16 residues. CDR3 sequence: CATGGSKGLPFDEQFF. DNA of the CDR3: TGTGCCACCGGCGGATCTAAGGGACTACCTTTTGATGAGCAGTTCTTC.